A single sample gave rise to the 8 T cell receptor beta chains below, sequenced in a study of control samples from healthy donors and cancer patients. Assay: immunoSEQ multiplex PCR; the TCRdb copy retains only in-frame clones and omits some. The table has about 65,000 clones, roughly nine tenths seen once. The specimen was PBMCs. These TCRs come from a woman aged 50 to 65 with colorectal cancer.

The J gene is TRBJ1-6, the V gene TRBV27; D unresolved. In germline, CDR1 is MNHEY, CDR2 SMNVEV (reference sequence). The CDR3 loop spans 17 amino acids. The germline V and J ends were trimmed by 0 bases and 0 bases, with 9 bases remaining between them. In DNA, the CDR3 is TGTGCCAGCAGTTTATCGGGGTCCAGCTCCTATAATTCACCCCTCCACTTT. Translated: CASSLSGSSSYNSPLHF.

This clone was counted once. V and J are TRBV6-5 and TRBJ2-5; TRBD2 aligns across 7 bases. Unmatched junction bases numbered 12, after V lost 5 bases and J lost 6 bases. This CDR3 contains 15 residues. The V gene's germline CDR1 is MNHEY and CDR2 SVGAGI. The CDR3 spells CASSRLQSGAKTQYF. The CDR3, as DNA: TGTGCCAGCAGTCGTCTGCAAAGCGGGGCCAAGACCCAGTACTTC.

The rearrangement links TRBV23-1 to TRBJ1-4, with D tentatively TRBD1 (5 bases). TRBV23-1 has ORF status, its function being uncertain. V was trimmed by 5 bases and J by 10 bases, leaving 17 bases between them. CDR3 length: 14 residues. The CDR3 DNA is TGCGCCAGCAGTTTCCCGACAGAGTGGGGAAAACTGTTTTTT. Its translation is CASSFPTEWGKLFF.

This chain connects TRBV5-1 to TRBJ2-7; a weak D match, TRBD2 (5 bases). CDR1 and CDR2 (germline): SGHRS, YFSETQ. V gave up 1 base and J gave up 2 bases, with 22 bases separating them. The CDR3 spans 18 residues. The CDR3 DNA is TGCGCCAGCAGCTTGTGGGCCTCTGGAGGACGTGGGACCTACGAGCAGTACTTC. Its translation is CASSLWASGGRGTYEQYF.

Written as DNA, the CDR3 is TGTGCCAGCAGCTTGTTCGGGACAGGGGTGTCCTATGGCTACACCTTC. This translates into CASSLFGTGVSYGYTF. J is TRBJ1-2 and V is TRBV5-4, with 10 bases aligning to TRBD1. Germline CDR1 is SGHNT and CDR2 is YYREEE (reference sequence). The J segment lost 4 bases and the V segment lost 1 base, leaving 7 bases of the junction unmatched. The CDR3 consists of 16 residues.

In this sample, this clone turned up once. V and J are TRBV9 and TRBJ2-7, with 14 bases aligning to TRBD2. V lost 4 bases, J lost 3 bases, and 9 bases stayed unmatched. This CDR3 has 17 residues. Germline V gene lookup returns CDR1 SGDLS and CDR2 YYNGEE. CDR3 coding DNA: TGTGCCAGCAGCCACGGGACTAGCGGGAGTACACTCTACGAGCAGTACTTC. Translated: CASSHGTSGSTLYEQYF.

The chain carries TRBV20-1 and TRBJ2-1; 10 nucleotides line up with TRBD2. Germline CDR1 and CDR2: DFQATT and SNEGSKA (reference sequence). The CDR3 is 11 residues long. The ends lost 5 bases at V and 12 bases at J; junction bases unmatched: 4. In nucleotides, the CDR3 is TGCAGTGCTCCTGCTAGCGGGAGGCAGTTCTTC. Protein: CSAPASGRQFF.

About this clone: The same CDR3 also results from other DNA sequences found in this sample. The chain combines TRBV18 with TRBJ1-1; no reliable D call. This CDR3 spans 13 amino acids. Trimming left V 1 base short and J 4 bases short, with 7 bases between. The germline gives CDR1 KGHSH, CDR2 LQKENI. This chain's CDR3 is CASSPRTGTEAFF. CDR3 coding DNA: TGTGCCAGCTCACCACGGACGGGCACTGAAGCTTTCTTT.